These T cell receptor beta chains were read from a single sample in a study of shared clonotypes between healthy human individuals. The data were produced by immunoSEQ multiplex PCR, yet TCRdb's version contains in-frame clones alone and is incomplete. The sample shows 950,000 to 1,100,000 clones, about 80% of them seen only once. The sample consisted of memory CD4+ T cells sorted from blood. The receptor set was obtained from a man between 18 and 35 years old in good health. CDR3s leave out the opening cysteine and the closing phenylalanine or tryptophan.

cdr3_aa	v_call
ASSSRDGGVYEQY	TRBV6-6
ASSPRDRPEKLF	TRBV27
ASSWTSSTNEQF	TRBV7-2
ASSPWQLNEQF	TRBV18
AWKGSGNTIY	TRBV30
ASSESLAKNIQY	TRBV6-1
ARHYEQY	TRBV6-4
ASSSYGPNSEAF	TRBV5-6
ASSFVGDEQY	TRBV5-1
ASSIGDSLYQETQY	TRBV5-1
AIAGMDTEAF	TRBV10-3
ASETGYGYT	TRBV19
AGEVGGQGTPLH	TRBV30
ASTMRQGFGSPLH	TRBV4-1
ASSFSVGGQGEAF	TRBV27
ASSLTTGGGYGYT	TRBV7-9
ATRKVYEKLF	TRBV28
ASSKPTGGNNSPLH	TRBV7-9
ASRPTGGPNSPLH	TRBV2
ASSLEGVNPF	TRBV5-1
ASRSNPQGKLF	TRBV11-2
ASSRQGAVQETQY	TRBV11-2
ASTDRFKVSKQREAF	TRBV21-1
AIPKGGTANYGYT	TRBV2
ASSTGLAGGPAQY	TRBV7-2
ASSLGESGTSRETQY	TRBV13
ASSLGPGRMNSPLH	TRBV5-1
ASSPPNSGRSPLH	TRBV28
ASSLRVGYEQY	TRBV7-2
ASSPFPSSTDTQY	TRBV7-6
ASRGDRVNTGELF	TRBV2
ASSEQADLLKLF	TRBV6-1
ASSPKISLYEQY	TRBV27
SVLDTAKNIQY	TRBV29-1
ASSSLAGAQETQY	TRBV7-3
ATNQVPYPEAF	TRBV6-1
ASSPWDRLTGELF	TRBV6-5
ASSQGETQY	TRBV9
ASTTGGGEKLF	TRBV6-1
ASSPQSSGGANEQF	TRBV18
ASSFGTSGGETQY	TRBV5-1
ATSRDGFYGYT	TRBV15